The entry that follows covers one T cell receptor beta chain sequence. V lost 6 bases and J lost 7, with 12 bases in between. The CDR3 contains 12 residues. Germline-derived CDR1 and CDR2 are MDHEN and SYDVKM. The record originates from a study of blood T cell repertoires in COVID-19. In the study overall: Acute and convalescent COVID-19 specimens originated in the United States, Italy and Spain. PBMCs, B-cell-depleted T cells, or T cells provided the cDNA or gDNA that made up the material.

In the authors' workflow: The assay estimated nucleated cells by amplifying reference gene primers. Profiling relied on immunoSEQ multiplex PCR, and the TCRdb table lists in-frame clones only, not all of them. V and J calls and clone size come straight from that table; D and trimming were deduced from the DNA. The sample shows around 69,000 clones, about 82% of them seen only once. This sequence was found in a man in his fifties with acute or convalescent COVID-19. J is TRBJ1-1 and V is TRBV28; no reliable D call. The sample consisted of peripheral blood. The CDR3 DNA reads as TGTGCCAGCAGCCCCGGGAGTCTTGAAGCTTTCTTT. It yields the protein CASSPGSLEAFF. Combining the CDR3 with reference TRBV28 and TRBJ1-1 gives the whole variable domain DVKVTQSSRYLVKRTGEKVFLECVQDMDHENMFWYRQDPGLGLRLIYFSYDVKMKEKGDIPEGYSVSREKKERFSLILESASTNQTSMYLCASSPGSLEAFFGQGTRLTVV.